This entry features one T cell receptor beta chain sequence. This sample stems from a study of blood T cell repertoires in COVID-19. Profiling relied on immunoSEQ multiplex PCR, and the TCRdb table lists in-frame clones only, not all of them. This table has about 310,000 clones, approximately 89% appearing once. The sample consisted of PBMCs or T cells enriched from blood (not recorded which). This receptor was identified in a woman in her forties who had recovered from COVID-19.

The CDR3 reads CATSDRRGGASYNEQFF. CDR3 DNA sequence: TGTGCCACCAGTGATCGGAGGGGGGGCGCGTCCTACAATGAGCAGTTCTTC. This sequence joins TRBV24-1 and TRBJ2-1, with D possibly TRBD2 on 7 matching bases. This CDR3 comprises 17 residues. Germline CDR1 reads KGHDR; CDR2 reads SFDVKD. V dropped 3 bases and J dropped 1 base, with 15 bases sitting between them.